This TCR beta chain was observed in a study of cytomegalovirus exposure and HLA in healthy donors. Study-wide context: In a later analysis, the roughly 120 validation repertoires were reported to have used the same platform as the 600 to 700 first-cohort repertoires.

Some clones are missing from TCRdb's copy, which holds only in-frame ones; the method was immunoSEQ multiplex PCR. In the table there are about 240,000 clones, more than 75% of which are singletons. This clone appeared once. The antigen is not known. Whole-study results and caveats: While the bulk of TCR sequences proved rare, some public TCRs turned up in many donors. Among TCR beta chains, those listed as cytomegalovirus-associated numbered around 160.

It was the roughly 120-subject validation cohort, separate from the approximately 700-subject first cohort, to which the donors belonged. The CDR3 length is 12 residues. From germline, CDR1 is SGHDT and CDR2 YYEEEE. Trimming took 4 bases from V and 7 from J; bases not matched to a gene: 3. V and J are TRBV5-6 and TRBJ2-7, with 9 bases fitting TRBD1. Sequenced sample: PBMCs. This TCR was recovered from a woman aged 30 to 39 in good health and CMV-seropositive. In DNA, the CDR3 is TGTGCCAGCAGCGGACAGGGGTTGGAGCAGTACTTC. It codes for CASSGQGLEQYF.